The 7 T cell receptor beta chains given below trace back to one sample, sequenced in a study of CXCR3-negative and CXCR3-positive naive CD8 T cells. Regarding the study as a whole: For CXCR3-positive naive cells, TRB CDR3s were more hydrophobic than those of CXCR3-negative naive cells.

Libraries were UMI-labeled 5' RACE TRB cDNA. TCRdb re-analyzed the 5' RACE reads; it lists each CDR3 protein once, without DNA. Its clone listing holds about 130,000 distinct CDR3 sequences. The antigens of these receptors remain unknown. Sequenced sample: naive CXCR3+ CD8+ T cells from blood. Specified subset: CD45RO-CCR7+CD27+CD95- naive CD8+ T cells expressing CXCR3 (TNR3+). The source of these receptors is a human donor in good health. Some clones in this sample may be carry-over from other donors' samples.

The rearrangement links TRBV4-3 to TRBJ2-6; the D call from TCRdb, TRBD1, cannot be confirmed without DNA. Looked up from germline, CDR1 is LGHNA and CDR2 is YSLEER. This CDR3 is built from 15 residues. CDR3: CASSQDRGWANVLTF.

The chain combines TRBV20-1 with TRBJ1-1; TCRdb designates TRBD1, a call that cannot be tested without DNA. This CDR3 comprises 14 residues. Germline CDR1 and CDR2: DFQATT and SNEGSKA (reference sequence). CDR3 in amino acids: CSARPGQGHTEAFF.

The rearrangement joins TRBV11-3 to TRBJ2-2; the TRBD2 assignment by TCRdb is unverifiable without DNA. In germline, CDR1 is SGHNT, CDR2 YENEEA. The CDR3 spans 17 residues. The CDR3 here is CASSFRSPDPNTGELFF.

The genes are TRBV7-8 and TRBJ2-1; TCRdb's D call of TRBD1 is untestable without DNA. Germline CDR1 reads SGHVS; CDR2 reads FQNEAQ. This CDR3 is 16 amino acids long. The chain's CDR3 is CASNRHVGDRHNEQFF.

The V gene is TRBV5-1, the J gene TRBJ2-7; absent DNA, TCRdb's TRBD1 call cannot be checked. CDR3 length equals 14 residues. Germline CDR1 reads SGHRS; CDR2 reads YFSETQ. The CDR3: CASSPGQGRLEQYF.

The CDR3 reads CRPSRNGTEAFF. This chain joins TRBV20-1 and TRBJ1-1. Germline V lookup: CDR1 DFQATT, CDR2 SNEGSKA (reference sequence). The CDR3 spans 12 residues.

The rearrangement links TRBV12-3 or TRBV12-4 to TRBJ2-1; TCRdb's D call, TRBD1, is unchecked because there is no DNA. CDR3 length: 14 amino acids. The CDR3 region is CASSLAEGSDEQFF.